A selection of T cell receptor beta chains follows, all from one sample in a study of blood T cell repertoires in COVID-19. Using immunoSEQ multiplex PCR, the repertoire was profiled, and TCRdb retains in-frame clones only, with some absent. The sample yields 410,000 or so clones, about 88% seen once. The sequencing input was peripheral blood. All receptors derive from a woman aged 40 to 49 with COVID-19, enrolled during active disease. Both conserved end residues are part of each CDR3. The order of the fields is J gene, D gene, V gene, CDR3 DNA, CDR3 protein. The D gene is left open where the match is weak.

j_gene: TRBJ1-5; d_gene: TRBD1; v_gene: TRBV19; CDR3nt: TGTGCCAGTAGTAACAGGGGAAGCAATCAGCCCCAGCATTTT; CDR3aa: CASSNRGSNQPQHF
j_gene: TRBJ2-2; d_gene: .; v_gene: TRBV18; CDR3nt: TGTGCCAGCTCACCTCTCGGGACCGGGGAGCTGTTTTTT; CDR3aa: CASSPLGTGELFF
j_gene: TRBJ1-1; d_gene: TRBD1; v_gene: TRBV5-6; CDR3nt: TGTGCCAGCAGCTTGGCCGGTACAGGGGATAACACTGAAGCTTTCTTT; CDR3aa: CASSLAGTGDNTEAFF
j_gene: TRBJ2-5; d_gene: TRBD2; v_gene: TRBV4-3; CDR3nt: TGCGCCAGCAGCCTAAAAGTGACTAGCGGGGGATTACACCAAGAGACCCAGTACTTC; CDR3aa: CASSLKVTSGGLHQETQYF
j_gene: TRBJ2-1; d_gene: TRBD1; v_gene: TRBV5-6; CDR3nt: TGTGCCAGCAGCTTGGCGGGACAGGGGATCGATGAGCAGTTCTTC; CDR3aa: CASSLAGQGIDEQFF
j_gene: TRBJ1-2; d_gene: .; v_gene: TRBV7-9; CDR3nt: TGTGCCAGCAGCTTACAGGGCGGCTACACCTTC; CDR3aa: CASSLQGGYTF
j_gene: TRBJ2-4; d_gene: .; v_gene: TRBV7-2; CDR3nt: TGTGCCAGCAGCACGTGGAGGGACATTCAGTACTTC; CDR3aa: CASSTWRDIQYF
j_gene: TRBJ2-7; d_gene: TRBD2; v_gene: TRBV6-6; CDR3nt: TGTGCCAGCAGTTACCCCCGGGGGGGGGCAGGGGAGCAGTACTTC; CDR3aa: CASSYPRGGAGEQYF
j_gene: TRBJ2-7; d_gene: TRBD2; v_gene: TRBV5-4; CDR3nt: TGTGCCAGCAGTCTCCTAGCGGGAGGGCCGGGCGAGCAGTACTTC; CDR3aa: CASSLLAGGPGEQYF
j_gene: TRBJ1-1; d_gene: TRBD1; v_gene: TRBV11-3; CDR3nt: TGTGCCAGCAGCTTTACAGGGGGAACTGAAGCTTTCTTT; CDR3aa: CASSFTGGTEAFF
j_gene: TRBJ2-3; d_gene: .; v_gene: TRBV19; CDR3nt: TGTGCCAGTAGTATAGGGACAGCTAGCACAGATACGCAGTATTTT; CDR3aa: CASSIGTASTDTQYF
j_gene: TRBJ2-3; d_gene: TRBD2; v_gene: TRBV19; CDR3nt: TGTGCCAGTAGTCAACTAGCGGCTAGCACAGATACGCAGTATTTT; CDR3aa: CASSQLAASTDTQYF